This passage covers 9 T cell receptor beta chains from one sample sequenced in a study of blood T cell repertoires in COVID-19. TCRdb keeps only in-frame clones here, not all; method: immunoSEQ multiplex PCR. The sample yields about 70,000 clones, approximately 91% seen once. The sequenced sample consisted of peripheral blood. These receptors all stem from a man in his fifties or sixties with COVID-19, enrolled during active disease.

The chain uses TRBV14 and TRBJ1-4; unclear D gene. This CDR3 is 12 amino acids long. The V gene's germline CDR1 is SGHDN and CDR2 FVKESK. Trimming cost V 1 base and J 11 bases, with 8 bases left between them. CDR3 loop: CASSQVVGKLFF. The CDR3 DNA reads as TGTGCCAGCAGCCAAGTTGTCGGGAAACTGTTTTTT.

The V and J genes are TRBV12-3 or TRBV12-4 and TRBJ2-2; D is undetermined. The CDR3 contains 12 residues. Trimming stripped 6 bases from V and 1 base from J, with 3 bases between. This CDR3 reads CASRQNTGELFF. The CDR3 region has the DNA TGTGCCAGCAGACAGAACACCGGGGAGCTGTTTTTT.

The CDR3 here is CASSQDNQGPYEQYF. Here the CDR3 DNA reads TGCGCCAGCAGCCAAGATAACCAGGGTCCCTACGAGCAGTACTTC. The chain joins TRBV4-3 to TRBJ2-7, with D perhaps matching TRBD1 (5 bases). The CDR3 runs to 15 residues. CDR1 is LGHNA, CDR2 YSLEER, per germline. Trimming took 0 bases from V and 2 from J, leaving 11 bases between them.

This clone appeared once. The V and J genes are TRBV6-2 or TRBV6-3 and TRBJ2-5; D is unresolved. Trimming cost V 4 bases and J 1 base, with 13 bases left between them. Per germline, CDR1 MNHEY and CDR2 SVGEGT. This CDR3 is 15 amino acids long. DNA of the CDR3: TGTGCCAGCAGTTCCTACATCCGGAGCCAAGAGACCCAGTACTTC. It codes for CASSSYIRSQETQYF.

The V gene is TRBV30, the J gene TRBJ2-7; maybe TRBD1 (5 bases). CDR1 is GTSNPN and CDR2 is SVGIG in the germline V gene (reference sequence). The ends were cut back, 3 bases at V and 2 bases at J, with 11 bases in the middle. CDR3 length: 13 residues. The CDR3 region is CAWRQDLTYEQYF. In DNA form, the CDR3 reads TGTGCCTGGAGACAGGATCTCACCTACGAGCAGTACTTC.

The chain carries TRBV3-1 (or the pseudogene TRBV3-2) and TRBJ2-2; 8 nucleotides agree with TRBD1. The junction had 18 bases not matched to a gene; V was cut back by 10 bases and J by 5 bases. Per germline, CDR1 LGHDT and CDR2 YNNKEL (reference sequence). There are 17 residues in the CDR3. CDR3 residues: CATSTGAGGSGTGELFF. CDR3 DNA: TGTGCCACCTCCACGGGCGCAGGGGGCAGTGGGACCGGGGAGCTGTTTTTT.

This clone was detected only once. V gene TRBV28 combines with J gene TRBJ1-5; D is undetermined. Trimming removed 6 bases at V and 3 bases at J, with 15 bases between. The CDR3 totals 15 residues. CDR1 and CDR2 from the germline V gene are MDHEN and SYDVKM. The CDR3 region is CASSPRREANQPQHF. Here the CDR3 DNA reads TGTGCCAGCAGCCCCCGTAGGGAGGCCAATCAGCCCCAGCATTTT.

The chain combines TRBV3-1 (or the pseudogene TRBV3-2) with TRBJ1-1; 8 nucleotides line up with TRBD1. The CDR3 covers 14 residues. V lost 3 bases, J lost 11 bases, and 11 bases stayed unmatched. CDR1 and CDR2 (germline): LGHDT, YNNKEL (reference sequence). CDR3 region: CASSQVGTGASAFF. For the CDR3, the DNA is TGTGCCAGCAGCCAGGTCGGGACAGGCGCCTCGGCTTTCTTT.

This clone has a single count. This chain joins TRBV7-9 and TRBJ1-1; no clear D. V shed 6 bases and J shed 5 bases, with 13 bases lying between them. From germline, CDR1 is SEHNR and CDR2 FQNEAQ (reference sequence). CDR3 length: 13 residues. The CDR3 loop is CASSSPVRTEAFF. CDR3 coding DNA: TGTGCCAGCAGTTCCCCCGTTCGGACTGAAGCTTTCTTT.